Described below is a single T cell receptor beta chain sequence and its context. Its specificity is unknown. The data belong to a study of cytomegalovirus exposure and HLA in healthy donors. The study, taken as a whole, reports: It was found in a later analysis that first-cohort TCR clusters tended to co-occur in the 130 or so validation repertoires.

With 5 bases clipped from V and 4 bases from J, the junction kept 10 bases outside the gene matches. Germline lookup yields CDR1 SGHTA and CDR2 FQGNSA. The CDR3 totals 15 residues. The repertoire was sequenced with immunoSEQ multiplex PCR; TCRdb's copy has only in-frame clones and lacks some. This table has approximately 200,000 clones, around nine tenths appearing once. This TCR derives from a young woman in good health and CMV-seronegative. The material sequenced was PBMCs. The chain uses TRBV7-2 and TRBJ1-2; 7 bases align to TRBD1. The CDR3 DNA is TGTGCCAGCAGCCCCAGACAGGGAGGTAGCTATGGCTACACCTTC. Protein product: CASSPRQGGSYGYTF.